This T cell receptor beta chain was identified during a study of shared clonotypes between healthy human individuals. Study summary: Each donor contributed plates that comprised three CD4 naive, three CD4 memory, two CD8 naive and one CD8 memory.

Worth noting for this clone: Its antigen is as yet unknown.

Germline assignment: CDR1 SGHRS and CDR2 YFSETQ. The V gene lost 0 bases and the J gene lost 8 bases, with 9 bases spanning the gap. The CDR3 loop spans 13 amino acids. In the source study's methods: From ImmunoSEQ came sequences covering only the junction and carrying no quality scores, so filtering differed. Some clones are missing from TCRdb's copy, which holds only in-frame ones; the method was immunoSEQ multiplex PCR. The V and J calls and clone size come from that table; D and trimming were worked out from the DNA. The table includes about 2.4 million clones, 80% to 95% detected once. Overall study findings and caveats: Deeper or shallower sequencing was expected to change how clonotypes are shared among donors.

Sequencing used naive CD4+ T cells from PBMCs. As to subset: CD45RA+ positively selected. The gene calls are TRBV5-1 and TRBJ2-4; perhaps TRBD2 as D (5 bases). The TCR was taken from a man younger than 30 in good health. Some clones in this sample may be carry-over from other donors' samples. The CDR3: CASSLATEDIQYF. The CDR3, as DNA: TGCGCCAGCAGCTTGGCCACGGAGGACATTCAGTACTTC.